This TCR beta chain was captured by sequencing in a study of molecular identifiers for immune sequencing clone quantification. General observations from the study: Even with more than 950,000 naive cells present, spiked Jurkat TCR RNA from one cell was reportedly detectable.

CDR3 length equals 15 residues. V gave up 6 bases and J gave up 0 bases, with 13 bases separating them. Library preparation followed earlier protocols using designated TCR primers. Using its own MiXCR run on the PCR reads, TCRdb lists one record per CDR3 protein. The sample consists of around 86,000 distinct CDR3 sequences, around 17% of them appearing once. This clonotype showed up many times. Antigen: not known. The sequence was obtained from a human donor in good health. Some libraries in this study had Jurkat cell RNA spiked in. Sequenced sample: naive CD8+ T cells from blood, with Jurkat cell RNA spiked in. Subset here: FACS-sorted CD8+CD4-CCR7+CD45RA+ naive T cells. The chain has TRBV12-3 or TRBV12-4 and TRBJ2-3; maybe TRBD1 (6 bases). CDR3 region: CASSPPGQSTDTQYF. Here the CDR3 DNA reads TGTGCCAGCAGCCCCCCTGGACAGAGCACAGATACGCAGTATTTT.